The present entry profiles one TCR beta chain with its context. These data belong to a study of PD-1 and CTLA-4 blockade in melanoma. With 2 bases clipped from V and 8 bases from J, the junction kept 13 bases outside the gene matches. The CDR3 spans 17 residues. The V gene's germline CDR1 is MNHNS and CDR2 SASEGT. Clones were sequenced by immunoSEQ multiplex PCR, and TCRdb holds only the in-frame ones, with some missing. The sample contains roughly 30,000 clones, under 95% of which appear only once. The rearrangement joins TRBV6-1 to TRBJ2-1, with 9 bases matching TRBD1. This clonotype was obtained from a human donor with melanoma. The sample consisted of CD8+ T cells from peripheral blood, taken from a patient given anti-PD-1 treatment. The CDR3 loop is CASSEFEVDRGRDEQFF. The CDR3 DNA reads as TGTGCCAGCAGTGAATTCGAAGTAGACAGGGGGAGGGATGAGCAGTTCTTC.